The rows below give T cell receptor beta chains drawn from one sample of a study of OX40 agonist ivuxolimab in advanced cancers. TCRdb's copy holds only in-frame clones and misses some; the assay was immunoSEQ multiplex PCR. Of fewer than 100,000 clones in the sample, approximately 80% are singletons; the top ten hold over 1.1%. The material was CD4+ or CD8+ T cells sorted from blood, obtained in a trial of the OX40 agonist ivuxolimab. The receptors come from an adult with an advanced solid tumor such as melanoma, head and neck, liver or kidney cancer. The CDR3 runs from the conserved cysteine through the conserved F or W. Fields, in order: D gene, J gene, V gene, CDR3 length, clone size, CDR3 protein, CDR3 DNA. The D gene is left open where the match is weak. Clone size is stated in some rows and not others, as once, few, many or a class when expanded.

>NA|TRBJ1-3|TRBV2|15|few
CASNPTRDSGNTIYF
TGTGCCAGCAACCCAACAAGAGACTCTGGAAACACCATATATTTT
>NA|TRBJ2-1|TRBV6-6|14|NA
CASSTTGSKNEQFF
TGTGCCAGCAGTACGACGGGATCGAAGAATGAGCAGTTCTTC
>NA|TRBJ2-1|TRBV15|19|NA
CATSRAERGKGSSYNEQFF
TGTGCCACCAGCAGAGCCGAGCGTGGGAAGGGGAGCTCCTACAATGAGCAGTTCTTC
>TRBD1|TRBJ2-7|TRBV7-9|14|NA
CASSFPGQGSEQYF
TGTGCCAGCAGCTTCCCGGGACAGGGTAGCGAGCAGTACTTC
>NA|TRBJ1-1|TRBV11-3|13|NA
CASSRGRDTEAFF
TGTGCCAGCTCCCGAGGCCGGGACACTGAAGCTTTCTTT
>NA|TRBJ2-3|TRBV12-5|15|NA
CASGPTRGGTDTQYF
TGTGCTAGTGGCCCAACTAGGGGCGGCACAGATACGCAGTATTTT
>NA|TRBJ1-2|TRBV5-4|13|NA
CASSPQGYYGYTF
TGTGCCAGCAGCCCTCAGGGTTACTATGGCTACACCTTC
>TRBD2|TRBJ2-3|TRBV5-1|17|NA
CASSLGGSGKVEDTQYF
TGCGCCAGCAGCTTGGGCGGTAGCGGGAAGGTAGAAGATACGCAGTATTTT
>NA|TRBJ1-4|TRBV28|17|NA
CASSLPRTATTNEKLFF
TGTGCCAGCAGTTTACCTCGTACAGCTACAACTAATGAAAAACTGTTTTTT
>TRBD2|TRBJ2-7|TRBV5-1|15|once
CASRSGLADTYEQYF
TGCGCCAGCAGATCGGGACTAGCGGACACCTACGAGCAGTACTTC
>NA|TRBJ1-1|TRBV6-5|15|NA
CASSYSRRWNTEAFF
TGTGCCAGCAGTTACTCGAGACGGTGGAACACTGAAGCTTTCTTT
>TRBD1|TRBJ2-3|TRBV5-4|14|NA
CASSFRTGGDTQYF
TGTGCCAGCAGCTTCCGGACAGGGGGAGATACGCAGTATTTT
>TRBD1|TRBJ1-1|TRBV19|17|once
CASSSRTGEKLNTEAFF
TGTGCCAGTAGTTCCCGGACAGGGGAGAAGTTAAACACTGAAGCTTTCTTT
>NA|TRBJ1-6|TRBV7-8|14|NA
CASSRGRDNSPLHF
TGTGCCAGCAGCCGGGGACGGGATAATTCACCCCTCCACTTT
>TRBD1|TRBJ1-5|TRBV28|14|NA
CASSYGQGHQPQHF
TGTGCCAGCAGTTACGGACAGGGCCATCAGCCCCAGCATTTT
>NA|TRBJ2-1|TRBV7-9|17|NA
CASSLAPATLLHNEQFF
TGTGCCAGCAGCTTAGCCCCAGCTACCCTTCTACACAATGAGCAGTTCTTC
>NA|TRBJ1-5|TRBV7-9|14|NA
CASSLRQMNQPQHF
TGTGCCAGCAGCTTAAGACAGATGAATCAGCCCCAGCATTTT
>NA|TRBJ2-5|TRBV2|14|NA
CASRPGRGEETQYF
TGTGCCAGCAGGCCGGGACGCGGAGAAGAGACCCAGTACTTC
>NA|TRBJ2-2|TRBV7-2|15|NA
CASSGGPANTGELFF
TGTGCCAGCAGCGGAGGTCCGGCGAACACCGGGGAGCTGTTTTTT
>NA|TRBJ1-6|TRBV7-2|17|NA
CASSRDRPSSYNSPLHF
TGTGCCAGCAGTCGCGACAGGCCGAGCTCCTATAATTCACCCCTCCACTTT
>NA|TRBJ1-1|TRBV29-1|12|NA
CSVVSQGSEAFF
TGCAGCGTTGTTTCACAGGGCTCTGAAGCTTTCTTT
>NA|TRBJ2-5|TRBV4-2|15|NA
CASSQDRRVQETQYF
TGTGCCAGCAGCCAAGATAGGCGGGTCCAAGAGACCCAGTACTTC
>TRBD1|TRBJ2-7|TRBV30|13|NA
CAWLTGKGYEQYF
TGTGCCTGGCTGACAGGGAAAGGGTACGAGCAGTACTTC
>TRBD1|TRBJ1-6|TRBV30|17|NA
CAWDTRDRVRNGSPLHF
TGTGCCTGGGACACCCGGGACAGGGTTAGGAATGGTTCACCCCTCCACTTT
>TRBD2|TRBJ2-3|TRBV29-1|14|NA
CSVTGTSSRGSQYF
TGCAGCGTTACCGGGACTAGCAGCCGTGGGTCGCAGTATTTT
>NA|TRBJ1-1|TRBV19|13|NA
CASQFRDTTEAFF
TGTGCCAGCCAGTTCCGGGACACCACTGAAGCTTTCTTT
>TRBD1|TRBJ2-7|TRBV30|13|few
CAWKGTASYEQYF
TGTGCCTGGAAGGGGACAGCTTCTTACGAGCAGTACTTC
>NA|TRBJ2-1|TRBV7-3|14|NA
CASSLGGISNEQFF
TGTGCCAGCAGCTTAGGCGGGATAAGTAATGAGCAGTTCTTC
>NA|TRBJ1-1|TRBV12-5|14|few
CASGLPQPNTEAFF
TGTGCTAGTGGTTTGCCTCAACCGAACACTGAAGCTTTCTTT
>NA|TRBJ1-3|TRBV2|14|NA
CASSPGNSGNTIYF
TGTGCCAGCAGTCCGGGCAACTCTGGAAACACCATATATTTT
>NA|TRBJ1-3|TRBV9|14|NA
CASSVELSGNTIYF
TGTGCCAGCAGCGTAGAGTTGTCTGGAAACACCATATATTTT
>TRBD2|TRBJ2-7|TRBV4-2|16|NA
CASSRTRGLAGYEQYF
TGTGCCAGCAGCCGGACAAGGGGACTAGCGGGTTACGAGCAGTACTTC
>TRBD1|TRBJ1-6|TRBV5-1|13|NA
CASSSTGDSPLHF
TGCGCCAGCAGCTCTACAGGGGATTCACCCCTCCACTTT
>NA|TRBJ2-7|TRBV7-2|14|NA
CASSMGQGSYEQYF
TGTGCCAGCAGCATGGGACAAGGCTCCTACGAGCAGTACTTC
>TRBD1|TRBJ2-7|TRBV5-1|15|NA
CASSRPGQGSYEQYF
TGCGCCAGCAGCCGGCCGGGACAGGGCTCATACGAGCAGTACTTC
>NA|TRBJ2-2|TRBV18|13|NA
CASSIKNTGELFF
TGTGCCAGCTCAATCAAGAACACCGGGGAGCTGTTTTTT
>NA|TRBJ1-2|TRBV2|16|NA
CASSEQAIIANYGYTF
TGTGCCAGCAGTGAACAGGCCATCATAGCTAACTATGGCTACACCTTC
>TRBD1|TRBJ2-2|TRBV14|15|few
CASSPHRGQTGELFF
TGTGCCAGCAGCCCCCACAGGGGGCAAACCGGGGAGCTGTTTTTT
>NA|TRBJ2-1|TRBV13|13|NA
CASTSIQYNEQFF
TGTGCCAGCACCTCGATTCAATACAATGAGCAGTTCTTC
>NA|TRBJ2-2|TRBV6-5|13|NA
CASKGGNTGELFF
TGTGCCAGCAAAGGGGGGAACACCGGGGAGCTGTTTTTT
>NA|TRBJ2-7|TRBV28|14|NA
CASRARGLYYEQYF
TGTGCCAGCCGGGCCCGCGGACTATACTACGAGCAGTACTTC
>NA|TRBJ1-5|TRBV7-2|13|few
CASSETEHQPQHF
TGTGCCAGCAGCGAGACGGAACATCAGCCCCAGCATTTT
>TRBD1|TRBJ1-4|TRBV4-3|12|NA
CASSHRGEKLFF
TGCGCCAGCAGCCACAGGGGGGAAAAACTGTTTTTT
>TRBD1|TRBJ1-1|TRBV5-1|14|NA
CASSLDRVNTEAFF
TGTGCCAGCAGCTTGGACAGGGTGAACACTGAAGCTTTCTTT
>NA|TRBJ2-1|TRBV19|15|NA
CASSTEELANNEQFF
TGTGCCAGTAGTACCGAAGAACTAGCTAACAATGAGCAGTTCTTC
>TRBD2|TRBJ2-3|TRBV7-2|17|once
CASSLGQRGGLTDTQYF
TGTGCCAGCAGCTTAGGACAGCGGGGGGGCCTAACAGATACGCAGTATTTT
>NA|TRBJ1-1|TRBV2|15|NA
CASSPRGESVTEAFF
TGTGCCAGCAGTCCGAGGGGGGAGAGTGTCACTGAAGCTTTCTTT